Shown below are 32 T cell receptor beta chains from a single sample sequenced in a study of tumor-infiltrating lymphocytes in primary liver carcinoma. The researchers obtained blood RNA from unsorted whole blood and also extracted germline DNA. TCR beta cDNA was reverse-transcribed from 400 to 500 ng of total RNA. The reaction used a constant-region primer and ProtoScript II reverse transcriptase. Employing slightly modified ARM-PCR, three nested multiplex PCR rounds were run, and these gave rise to the TCR beta libraries. The study ran its first two PCR rounds for about 11 cycles each, using TRBV1-TRBV30 forward primers and a C-beta reverse primer. TCRdb reanalysed the multiplex PCR reads using MiXCR and keeps one entry per CDR3 protein. The data show approximately 320,000 distinct CDR3 sequences, with around 50% seen just once and approximately 15% held by the top ten. The sample comprised peripheral blood. These receptor sequences come from a woman in her thirties with primary liver carcinoma and hepatitis B virus infection.

On this clonotype: One end of the junction is discordant with germline, which a read error may explain. The rearrangement joins TRBV11-1 to TRBJ2-7, with TRBD1 matching over 11 bases. The CDR3 spans 15 residues. Germline assignment: CDR1 SGHAT and CDR2 FQDESV (reference sequence). CDR3 sequence: CASSLTGTGGYGQYF. The CDR3 coding sequence is TGTGCCAGCAGCTTGACTGGGACAGGGGGATACGGGCAGTACTTC.

In regard to this clonotype: A read error may account for a junction end that differs from germline. V gene TRBV12-5 combines with J gene TRBJ2-1; 9 bases agree with TRBD1. CDR1 and CDR2 (germline): LGHNT, FRNRAP. The CDR3 contains 14 residues. The CDR3 sequence: CDSGFGTGSNEQFF. In DNA form, the CDR3 reads TGTGATAGTGGTTTCGGGACAGGGAGCAATGAGCAGTTCTTC.

The sample holds many counts of this clonotype. CDR3 region: CASSLEGSGAYEQYF. The CDR3 nucleotides read TGTGCCAGCAGTTTAGAAGGTAGCGGGGCCTACGAGCAGTACTTC. The rearrangement uses TRBV12-3 or TRBV12-4 and TRBJ2-7; TRBD2 aligns across 8 bases. This CDR3 region has 15 residues. V was pared by 1 base and J by 2 bases, with 4 bases of the junction left unmatched.

In its sample, this clonotype was seen a few times. This sequence joins TRBV5-6 and TRBJ2-7, with a weak D call TRBD1 (5 bases). V lost 0 bases and J lost 0, with 7 bases in between. Per germline, CDR1 SGHDT and CDR2 YYEEEE. This CDR3 region has 14 residues. Here the CDR3 reads CASSLEGDSYEQYF. CDR3 sequence (DNA): TGTGCCAGCAGCTTGGAAGGGGACTCCTACGAGCAGTACTTC.

This clonotype was recorded many times. The chain employs TRBV12-3 or TRBV12-4 and TRBJ2-7, with D unresolved. CDR3 length: 12 amino acids. The ends were cut back, 5 bases at V and 6 bases at J, with 11 bases in the middle. CDR3 sequence reads: CASSKHRFEQYF. CDR3 bases: TGTGCCAGCAGTAAACATCGCTTCGAGCAGTACTTC.

This clonotype turned up a few times. The CDR3 DNA reads as TGCGCCACCCAACCGGGGGTAGGGAACACCATATATTTT. It translates to CATQPGVGNTIYF. The chain couples TRBV10-1 to TRBJ1-3; maybe TRBD1 (5 bases). Germline CDR1 reads WNHNN; CDR2 reads SYGVQD (reference sequence). The CDR3 is 13 residues long. Trimming shortened V by 10 bases and J by 7 bases, and 17 bases separated the two germline ends.

This clonotype has only one observation. At one end, the junction sequence differs from germline, possibly due to a read error. The J gene is TRBJ2-5, the V gene TRBV11-2; D perhaps matches TRBD2 (6 bases). The V gene's germline CDR1 is SGHAT and CDR2 FQNNGV. The CDR3 extends over 13 amino acids. In nucleotides, the CDR3 is TGTGCCAGCAGTCGAGGAGGGGAAGAGACCCAGTGCTTC. This translates into CASSRGGEETQCF.

On this clonotype: One end of the junction varies from germline; a read error may be responsible. V usage is TRBV24-1 and J usage is TRBJ1-5, with 11 bases lining up with TRBD1. This CDR3 comprises 12 residues. Per the germline V gene, CDR1 is KGHDR and CDR2 is SFDVKD. The CDR3, as DNA: TGTGCCGCCGGACAGGGGGCTCAGCCCCGGCATTTT. It yields the protein CAAGQGAQPRHF.

With respect to this clonotype: A junction boundary mismatches the germline segment, possibly from a read error. The rearrangement links TRBV11-2 to TRBJ2-2, with a tentative D call TRBD2 (6 bases). CDR3 length equals 15 residues. Germline V lookup: CDR1 SGHAT, CDR2 FQNNGV. The CDR3 DNA follows: TGTGCCAGCAGCTTAGCAGGCGGGGTGGCCGGGGAGCTGCTTTTT. Protein product: CASSLAGGVAGELLF.

Turning to this clonotype: A much bigger clone sits one base away, suggesting this may be a read error. The V call is TRBV12-3 or TRBV12-4, the J call TRBJ2-1, with D possibly matching TRBD1 (6 bases). The CDR3 length is 12 residues. The CDR3 protein is CASRSRDNKQFF. CDR3 nucleotide sequence: TGTGCCAGCAGGTCCAGGGACAATAAGCAGTTCTTC.

The rearrangement uses TRBV28 and TRBJ2-7; 14 bases map to TRBD2. With V trimmed by 2 bases and J by 5 bases, 11 bases remained unmatched. The germline V gene encodes CDR1 MDHEN and CDR2 SYDVKM. This CDR3 is 18 amino acids long. In DNA form, the CDR3 reads TGTGCCAGCAGTTTACCCGCGGGACTAGCGGGAGTCTTTAACGAGCAGTACTTC. Protein product: CASSLPAGLAGVFNEQYF.

On this clonotype: This sequence may be a read error, since a much larger clone differs from it by one base. The J gene is TRBJ2-1, the V gene TRBV12-3 or TRBV12-4, with TRBD2 as a possible D gene (5 bases). CDR3 length: 14 amino acids. The CDR3 reads CASSASRSNNEQFF. Written as DNA, the CDR3 is TGTGCCAGCAGCGCTAGCCGCTCCAACAATGAGCAGTTCTTC.

This clonotype appeared many times. The chain is built from TRBV11-3 and TRBJ2-7; the D is unclear. The CDR3 extends over 13 amino acids. The germline V and J ends were trimmed by 5 bases and 7 bases, with 15 bases remaining between them. CDR1 is SGHNT, CDR2 YENEEA, per germline. CDR3 loop: CASSPRGVGEQYF. The CDR3, as DNA: TGTGCCAGCAGCCCCCGTGGGGTTGGAGAGCAGTACTTC. Looking up the rest from reference TRBV11-3 and TRBJ2-7 gives the full variable domain: EAGVVQSPRYKIIEKKQPVAFWCNPISGHNTLYWYLQNLGQGPELLIRYENEEAVDDSQLPKDRFSAERLKGVDSTLKIQPAELGDSAVYLCASSPRGVGEQYFGPGTRLTVT.

A note on this clonotype: A junction boundary mismatches the germline segment, possibly from a read error. The rearrangement joins TRBV10-3 to TRBJ2-3; no clear D gene. CDR3 length: 11 amino acids. Germline CDR1 reads ENHRY; CDR2 reads SYGVKD. The DNA of the CDR3 is TGTGCCATCCAGAACACAGATACACAGTATTTT. Protein: CAIQNTDTQYF.

Remarks on this clonotype: Given a much more abundant clone one base away, this may be a read error. The genes are TRBV6-2 or TRBV6-3 and TRBJ2-1; the match to TRBD2 covers 8 bases. Losses at the gene ends were 5 bases for V and 4 bases for J; bases not matched to a gene: 22. The CDR3 length is 20 residues. Germline V gives CDR1 MNHEY, CDR2 SVGEGT. CDR3 in amino acids: CASSLDSGLVPSLGYNEQFF. CDR3 nucleotides: TGTGCCAGCAGTCTCGATTCGGGACTAGTGCCCAGTTTGGGGTACAATGAGCAGTTCTTC.

On this clonotype: This may come from a read error, since a much larger clone is one base off. This rearrangement joins TRBV6-5 to TRBJ2-3; no firm D call. The CDR3 contains 12 residues. From germline, CDR1 is MNHEY and CDR2 SVGAGI. The CDR3 sequence: CASSDNTETQYF. Here the CDR3 DNA reads TGTGCCAGCAGTGACAATACAGAAACGCAGTATTTT.

About this clonotype: A much larger clone lies one base from this, so it may be a read error. The chain recombines TRBV29-1 with TRBJ2-7; TRBD2 agrees at 9 bases. This CDR3 region has 17 residues. V shed 5 bases and J 3 bases; nucleotides not matched to a gene: 17. Germline CDR1 and CDR2: SQVTM and ANQGSEA. The CDR3, as DNA: TGCAGCGTTTCCGGACTAGCGAATCCCTCAACCGGCTACGAGCAGTACTTC. Translated, it gives CSVSGLANPSTGYEQYF.

Concerning this clonotype: A much larger clone differs from this one at a single base, so this may be a read error. This chain uses TRBV29-1 with TRBJ2-3; D ambiguous. Germline V gene data show CDR1 as SQVTM and CDR2 as ANQGSEA. Trimming took off 8 bases at V and 8 bases at J, with 14 bases between the two ends. The CDR3 spans 11 residues. CDR3 in DNA: TGCAGCATTGCGATGGACCTTACGCAGTATTTT. Its translation is CSIAMDLTQYF.

This clonotype occurred many times. The genes are TRBV11-2 and TRBJ2-4; 7 nucleotides match TRBD2. This CDR3 comprises 16 residues. V was pared by 2 bases and J by 4 bases, with 8 bases of the junction left unmatched. Germline V gives CDR1 SGHAT, CDR2 FQNNGV. CDR3 region: CASSLIVRGEKNIQYF. The CDR3 nucleotides read TGTGCCAGCAGCTTAATCGTTCGGGGGGAAAAAAACATTCAGTACTTC.

Concerning this clonotype: Compared with germline, one end of the junction differs, possibly owing to a read error. J is TRBJ2-5 and V is TRBV11-2, with D hard to call. Germline assignment: CDR1 SGHAT and CDR2 FQNNGV. The CDR3 contains 14 residues. The CDR3 is CASSASGELPTQYF. CDR3 nucleotides: TGTGCCAGCAGTGCTAGTGGGGAACTGCCGACCCAGTATTTC.

For this clonotype: A much larger clone lies a single base off, so this may be a read error. Here the CDR3 omits its conserved ending phenylalanine or tryptophan, so a read error is the likely source. This rearrangement joins TRBV11-2 to TRBJ2-3; 9 nucleotides agree with TRBD2. Trimming cost V 4 bases and J 2 bases; bases outside gene matches: 10. CDR1 SGHAT and CDR2 FQNNGV come from the germline V gene. This CDR3 is 17 amino acids long. For the CDR3, the DNA is TGTGCCAGCAGCTCCGGGGGGGCGGGAGGGTACACAGATACGCAGTATCTT. Its protein product is CASSSGGAGGYTDTQYL.

Remarks on this clonotype: A single base separates this from a much larger clone, so it may be a read error. The rearrangement links TRBV6-6 to TRBJ2-1; D tentatively reads TRBD1 or TRBD2 (5 bases each). The CDR3 is made up of 14 amino acids. The germline CDR1 and CDR2 sequences are MNHNY and SVGAGI (reference sequence). For the CDR3, the DNA is TGTACCAGCAGCCACCGGGACGACTACAATGAGCAGTTCTTC. Its translation: CTSSHRDDYNEQFF.

This clonotype was picked up one time. V gene TRBV28 combines with J gene TRBJ1-2, with TRBD1 as a possible D gene (5 bases). CDR3 length: 12 residues. Looked up from germline, CDR1 is MDHEN and CDR2 is SYDVKM. The CDR3 spells CARSLPGGGYTF. CDR3 nucleotide sequence: TGTGCACGCAGCCTCCCCGGGGGTGGCTACACCTTC.

As regards this clonotype: A much larger clone lies a single base off, so this may be a read error. The V and J genes are TRBV12-3 or TRBV12-4 and TRBJ2-7; D possibly corresponds to TRBD2 (6 bases). The CDR3 totals 15 residues. This chain's CDR3 is CASSPWGGGLYELYF. CDR3 nucleotide sequence: TGTGCCAGCAGCCCGTGGGGAGGTGGACTCTACGAGCTGTACTTC.

Concerning this clonotype: This sequence may be a read error, since a much larger clone differs from it by one base. This chain joins TRBV12-3 or TRBV12-4 and TRBJ2-3, with D unclear. The CDR3 loop spans 14 amino acids. Trimming cost V 3 bases and J 4 bases, with 11 bases left between them. CDR3 region: CASSFFGHADTQYF. The CDR3 DNA is TGTGCCAGCAGTTTTTTTGGGCACGCAGATACGCAGTATTTT.

Remarks on this clonotype: This may be a read error: a much more frequent sequence differs by one nucleotide. The V gene is TRBV6-6, the J gene TRBJ2-7; D uncertain. The CDR3 is made up of 12 amino acids. Germline values: CDR1 MNHNY, CDR2 SVGAGI (reference sequence). The CDR3 DNA sequence: TGTGCCAGCAGTTACTCGTACTACGTGCAGTACTTC. It is translated as CASSYSYYVQYF.

On this clonotype: An end of the junction does not agree with germline; a read error may underlie this. This CDR3 is CTSNLGSYEQYF. In DNA, the CDR3 is TGTACCAGCAACTTGGGATCCTACGAGCAGTACTTC. The chain uses TRBV11-2 and TRBJ2-7; D is unresolved. The CDR3 runs 12 residues. Looked up from germline, CDR1 is SGHAT and CDR2 is FQNNGV.

This sequence joins TRBV12-3 or TRBV12-4 and TRBJ1-2; D is uncertain. V was cut by 2 bases and J by 7 bases, with 11 bases left in between. The CDR3 spans 13 residues. In nucleotides, the CDR3 is TGTGCCAGCAGTTTAAAACAACGGGGTGGCTACACCTTC. Translating it yields CASSLKQRGGYTF.

A note on this clonotype: This may arise from a read error, as a much more abundant clone is one base away. The chain carries TRBV6-6 and TRBJ2-3; D unresolved. The CDR3 is made up of 17 amino acids. CDR1 MNHNY and CDR2 SVGAGI come from the germline V gene (reference sequence). CDR3 region: CARSYSTSNTRTDTQYF. CDR3 in DNA: TGTGCCAGGAGTTACTCTACGTCGAATACCCGCACAGATACGCAGTATTTT.

This chain uses TRBV7-9 with TRBJ2-7; D uncertain. CDR3 length: 11 amino acids. V lost 8 bases and J 3 bases, leaving 8 bases between the germline ends. The germline V gene encodes CDR1 SEHNR and CDR2 FQNEAQ (reference sequence). CDR3 amino acids: CASGLGYEQYF. The CDR3 nucleotides are TGTGCCAGCGGATTGGGCTACGAGCAGTACTTC.

Concerning this clonotype itself: Just one base apart from a much larger clone, this may be a read error. This chain connects TRBV7-9 to TRBJ1-1; 7 nucleotides line up with TRBD1. This CDR3 region has 11 residues. V was pared by 8 bases and J by 13 bases, with 10 bases of the junction left unmatched. Germline V gene sequence: CDR1 SEHNR, CDR2 FQNEAQ (reference sequence). For the CDR3, the DNA is TGTGCCAGCTCGACAGGGATTTTTGTTTTCTTT. Translation gives CASSTGIFVFF.

V and J are TRBV7-8 and TRBJ2-1; TRBD2 matches at 7 bases. Germline V CDR1 and CDR2: SGHVS, FQNEAQ. This CDR3 has 17 amino acids. Losses at the gene ends were 0 bases for V and 6 bases for J; bases not matched to a gene: 11. DNA for the CDR3: TGTGCCAGCAGCTTAGCCCAGTTAGGCGCGGGAGCCAATGAGCAGTTCTTC. It yields the protein CASSLAQLGAGANEQFF. The full variable domain, in which reference TRBV7-8 and TRBJ2-1 provide the parts outside the CDR3, is GAGVSQSPRYKVAKRGQDVALRCDPISGHVSLFWYQQALGQGPEFLTYFQNEAQLDKSGLPSDRFFAERPEGSVSTLKIQRTQQEDSAVYLCASSLAQLGAGANEQFFGPGTRLTVL.